Listed below are T cell receptor beta chains from one sample, sequenced in a study of vaccination and CD4 T cells after COVID-19. TCRdb analysed the PCR reads with MiXCR anew, one entry per CDR3 protein. The table has about 10,000 distinct CDR3 sequences, around 58% seen once. These receptors' targets are unknown. The sequenced material came from CD4+ T cells from blood, cultured in vitro. Source of these receptors: a human donor who had recovered from COVID-19. The CDR3 runs from the conserved cysteine through the conserved F or W. The D gene is left open where the match is weak. Size tells how often a clone was seen (once, few, many) or the class of an expanded clone, and some rows leave it out.

d_call: TRBD2
j_call: TRBJ2-1
clone_size: -
v_call: TRBV7-3
cdr3_aa: CASSLIAGAGGYNEQFF
cdr3_nt: TGTGCCAGCAGCTTAATCGCGGGGGCGGGAGGGTACAATGAGCAGTTCTTC

d_call: TRBD1
j_call: TRBJ2-7
clone_size: -
v_call: TRBV7-2
cdr3_aa: CASSFGTGSYEQYF
cdr3_nt: TGTGCCAGCAGCTTTGGGACAGGGTCCTACGAGCAGTACTTC

d_call: -
j_call: TRBJ1-2
clone_size: -
v_call: TRBV7-2
cdr3_aa: CASSFRAQAARGYTF
cdr3_nt: TGTGCCAGCAGCTTCCGTGCCCAAGCGGCTAGGGGCTACACCTTC

d_call: -
j_call: TRBJ2-5
clone_size: once
v_call: TRBV7-9
cdr3_aa: CASSFMGPETQYF
cdr3_nt: TGTGCCAGCAGCTTCATGGGGCCGGAGACCCAGTACTTC

d_call: -
j_call: TRBJ2-7
clone_size: -
v_call: TRBV7-8
cdr3_aa: CASSPTYEQYF
cdr3_nt: TGTGCCAGCAGCCCAACCTACGAGCAGTACTTC

d_call: -
j_call: TRBJ2-7
clone_size: -
v_call: TRBV25-1
cdr3_aa: CASSSSARTSYEQYF
cdr3_nt: TGTGCCAGCAGTAGTTCGGCCAGGACTTCCTACGAGCAGTACTTC

d_call: TRBD1
j_call: TRBJ2-7
clone_size: once
v_call: TRBV20-1
cdr3_aa: CSARTGTGVKREQYF
cdr3_nt: TGCAGTGCTAGAACCGGGACAGGGGTTAAACGCGAGCAGTACTTC

d_call: -
j_call: TRBJ1-4
clone_size: -
v_call: TRBV20-1
cdr3_aa: CSAREDSYPEKLFF
cdr3_nt: TGCAGTGCTAGAGAGGACAGCTACCCAGAAAAACTGTTTTTT

d_call: -
j_call: TRBJ1-5
clone_size: -
v_call: TRBV6-2/TRBV6-3
cdr3_aa: CASSYSRIRGFWQPQHF
cdr3_nt: TGTGCCAGCAGTTACTCCAGGATTCGGGGTTTTTGGCAGCCCCAGCATTTT

d_call: -
j_call: TRBJ2-3
clone_size: once
v_call: TRBV7-2
cdr3_aa: CASSLLGLDTQYF
cdr3_nt: TGTGCCAGCAGCTTACTCGGGCTGGATACGCAGTATTTT

d_call: -
j_call: TRBJ2-5
clone_size: once
v_call: TRBV7-2
cdr3_aa: CASSLGRGGRETQYF
cdr3_nt: TGTGCCAGCAGCTTGGGCAGGGGAGGGCGAGAGACCCAGTACTTC

d_call: -
j_call: TRBJ2-7
clone_size: -
v_call: TRBV20-1
cdr3_aa: CSARDQRQSYEQYF
cdr3_nt: TGCAGTGCTAGAGATCAGCGGCAGTCCTACGAGCAGTACTTC

d_call: -
j_call: TRBJ1-2
clone_size: -
v_call: TRBV6-1
cdr3_aa: CASSGRQTALHTF
cdr3_nt: TGTGCCAGCAGCGGAAGGCAGACAGCCCTCCACACCTTC

d_call: -
j_call: TRBJ2-6
clone_size: -
v_call: TRBV29-1
cdr3_aa: CSVDLDGTSGANVLTF
cdr3_nt: TGCAGCGTTGACCTCGACGGGACCTCTGGGGCCAACGTCCTGACTTTC

d_call: -
j_call: TRBJ2-7
clone_size: -
v_call: TRBV10-3
cdr3_aa: CAISESEGQGRNEQYF
cdr3_nt: TGTGCCATCAGTGAGTCTGAGGGGCAGGGAAGGAACGAGCAGTACTTC

d_call: -
j_call: TRBJ1-5
clone_size: -
v_call: TRBV6-1
cdr3_aa: CASSEALRPPRANQPQHF
cdr3_nt: TGTGCCAGCAGTGAAGCCCTCCGGCCTCCTCGGGCCAATCAGCCCCAGCATTTT

d_call: -
j_call: TRBJ1-1
clone_size: -
v_call: TRBV2
cdr3_aa: CASSGTVLNTEAFF
cdr3_nt: TGTGCCAGCAGTGGGACAGTACTGAACACTGAAGCTTTCTTT

d_call: TRBD1
j_call: TRBJ1-1
clone_size: -
v_call: TRBV6-2/TRBV6-3
cdr3_aa: CASSYSEGAYAEAFF
cdr3_nt: TGTGCCAGCAGTTACTCAGAGGGGGCTTATGCTGAAGCTTTCTTT

d_call: TRBD1
j_call: TRBJ2-2
clone_size: -
v_call: TRBV19
cdr3_aa: CASYRGGNTGELFF
cdr3_nt: TGTGCCAGTTACAGGGGTGGGAACACCGGGGAGCTGTTTTTT

d_call: -
j_call: TRBJ2-5
clone_size: -
v_call: TRBV2
cdr3_aa: CASSAERVLQETQYF
cdr3_nt: TGTGCCAGCAGTGCGGAGCGGGTGCTTCAAGAGACCCAGTACTTC

d_call: -
j_call: TRBJ2-7
clone_size: -
v_call: TRBV3-1
cdr3_aa: CASSQGPAEQYF
cdr3_nt: TGTGCCAGCAGCCAGGGTCCCGCCGAGCAGTACTTC

d_call: -
j_call: TRBJ2-3
clone_size: few
v_call: TRBV7-6
cdr3_aa: CASSSYDTQYF
cdr3_nt: TGTGCCAGCAGCTCGTACGATACGCAGTATTTT

d_call: -
j_call: TRBJ1-1
clone_size: -
v_call: TRBV12-3/TRBV12-4
cdr3_aa: CASSLYSSGGPPEAFF
cdr3_nt: TGTGCCAGCAGTTTGTATTCTTCGGGGGGCCCTCCTGAAGCTTTCTTT

d_call: -
j_call: TRBJ2-2
clone_size: -
v_call: TRBV19
cdr3_aa: CASSIGGGTGELFF
cdr3_nt: TGTGCCAGTAGTATAGGGGGTGGAACCGGGGAGCTGTTTTTT

d_call: -
j_call: TRBJ1-1
clone_size: -
v_call: TRBV6-2/TRBV6-3
cdr3_aa: CASSYGAGNTEAFF
cdr3_nt: TGTGCCAGCAGTTACGGGGCAGGGAACACTGAAGCTTTCTTT

d_call: -
j_call: TRBJ2-5
clone_size: -
v_call: TRBV20-1
cdr3_aa: CSARGGGQQETQYF
cdr3_nt: TGCAGTGCTAGAGGGGGGGGACAGCAAGAGACCCAGTACTTC

d_call: -
j_call: TRBJ1-2
clone_size: -
v_call: TRBV6-2/TRBV6-3
cdr3_aa: CASTNRSGRLVGYTF
cdr3_nt: TGTGCCAGCACCAACCGATCGGGCAGGCTAGTCGGCTACACCTTC

d_call: -
j_call: TRBJ1-5
clone_size: -
v_call: TRBV7-3
cdr3_aa: CASSTSGVGNQPQHF
cdr3_nt: TGTGCCAGCAGTACTTCAGGGGTCGGCAATCAGCCCCAGCATTTT

d_call: TRBD1
j_call: TRBJ1-4
clone_size: -
v_call: TRBV20-1
cdr3_aa: CSARNGQGAEKLFF
cdr3_nt: TGCAGTGCTAGAAACGGACAGGGAGCGGAAAAACTGTTTTTT

d_call: TRBD1
j_call: TRBJ2-5
clone_size: -
v_call: TRBV20-1
cdr3_aa: CSAGTGRVETQYF
cdr3_nt: TGCAGTGCCGGGACAGGGCGGGTAGAGACCCAGTACTTC

d_call: -
j_call: TRBJ1-2
clone_size: -
v_call: TRBV20-1
cdr3_aa: CSAGGQSYGYTF
cdr3_nt: TGCAGTGCTGGGGGGCAGAGCTATGGCTACACCTTC

d_call: -
j_call: TRBJ1-1
clone_size: -
v_call: TRBV15
cdr3_aa: CATSRGTRGGRVGTEAFF
cdr3_nt: TGTGCCACCAGCAGGGGTACCCGGGGGGGCCGGGTGGGCACTGAAGCTTTCTTT

d_call: TRBD2
j_call: TRBJ2-3
clone_size: -
v_call: TRBV20-1
cdr3_aa: CSALAGGSTDTQYF
cdr3_nt: TGCAGCGCCCTAGCGGGGGGTAGCACAGATACGCAGTATTTT

d_call: -
j_call: TRBJ1-1
clone_size: -
v_call: TRBV4-3
cdr3_aa: CASSQAYPARMNTEAFF
cdr3_nt: TGCGCCAGCAGCCAAGCGTACCCCGCCAGAATGAACACTGAAGCTTTCTTT

d_call: -
j_call: TRBJ2-4
clone_size: -
v_call: TRBV2
cdr3_aa: CASSPIAKNIQYF
cdr3_nt: TGTGCCAGCAGCCCGATAGCCAAAAACATTCAGTACTTC

d_call: TRBD1
j_call: TRBJ2-7
clone_size: -
v_call: TRBV12-3/TRBV12-4
cdr3_aa: CASSATGAVSYEQYF
cdr3_nt: TGTGCCAGCAGCGCAACAGGGGCTGTTTCCTACGAGCAGTACTTC

d_call: -
j_call: TRBJ1-2
clone_size: few
v_call: TRBV7-2
cdr3_aa: CASRGAHYGYTF
cdr3_nt: TGTGCCAGCCGTGGGGCACACTATGGCTACACCTTC

d_call: -
j_call: TRBJ2-5
clone_size: once
v_call: TRBV28
cdr3_aa: CASSLASETQYF
cdr3_nt: TGTGCCAGCAGTTTAGCGTCAGAGACCCAGTACTTC

d_call: TRBD2
j_call: TRBJ2-3
clone_size: -
v_call: TRBV6-1
cdr3_aa: CASRITSGGPDTQYF
cdr3_nt: TGTGCCAGCAGGATAACTAGCGGGGGTCCAGATACGCAGTATTTT

d_call: TRBD1
j_call: TRBJ1-1
clone_size: -
v_call: TRBV4-1
cdr3_aa: CASSVDRDRRAFF
cdr3_nt: TGCGCCAGCAGCGTCGACAGGGATCGGCGTGCTTTCTTT

d_call: -
j_call: TRBJ1-3
clone_size: -
v_call: TRBV23-1
cdr3_aa: CASSQSRDRVDTIYF
cdr3_nt: TGCGCCAGCAGTCAATCTAGGGATCGGGTAGACACCATATATTTT

d_call: -
j_call: TRBJ1-2
clone_size: -
v_call: TRBV6-2/TRBV6-3
cdr3_aa: CASREDGATNYGYTF
cdr3_nt: TGTGCCAGCAGAGAAGACGGCGCAACTAACTATGGCTACACCTTC

d_call: -
j_call: TRBJ1-1
clone_size: few
v_call: TRBV27
cdr3_aa: CASSLREGNTEAFF
cdr3_nt: TGTGCCAGCAGTTTGCGGGAGGGGAACACTGAAGCTTTCTTT

d_call: -
j_call: TRBJ1-1
clone_size: -
v_call: TRBV7-3
cdr3_aa: CASSPNQGTEAFF
cdr3_nt: TGTGCCAGCAGCCCGAATCAGGGCACTGAAGCTTTCTTT

d_call: -
j_call: TRBJ1-1
clone_size: -
v_call: TRBV7-8
cdr3_aa: CASSLGGQVEAFF
cdr3_nt: TGTGCCAGCAGCCTAGGAGGGCAGGTTGAAGCTTTCTTT

d_call: -
j_call: TRBJ2-5
clone_size: -
v_call: TRBV28
cdr3_aa: CASSFKFMETQYF
cdr3_nt: TGTGCCAGCAGTTTTAAGTTCATGGAGACCCAGTACTTC

d_call: TRBD1
j_call: TRBJ2-7
clone_size: -
v_call: TRBV7-8
cdr3_aa: CASSPGQGTKQYF
cdr3_nt: TGTGCCAGCAGCCCGGGACAGGGTACGAAGCAGTACTTC

d_call: -
j_call: TRBJ2-5
clone_size: -
v_call: TRBV25-1
cdr3_aa: CASSEYRGSLQETQYF
cdr3_nt: TGTGCCAGCAGTGAATATCGGGGCAGCCTCCAAGAGACCCAGTACTTC

d_call: -
j_call: TRBJ1-3
clone_size: -
v_call: TRBV19
cdr3_aa: CASSLLGQTIYF
cdr3_nt: TGTGCCAGTAGTCTTCTTGGACAGACCATATATTTT

d_call: -
j_call: TRBJ2-1
clone_size: -
v_call: TRBV2
cdr3_aa: CASSGPGTGRFYNEQFF
cdr3_nt: TGTGCCAGCAGCGGACCCGGGACTGGGCGTTTCTACAATGAGCAGTTCTTC

d_call: TRBD2
j_call: TRBJ2-5
clone_size: -
v_call: TRBV4-1
cdr3_aa: CASSLDFGLAGGKTQYF
cdr3_nt: TGCGCCAGCAGCCTTGATTTTGGACTAGCGGGGGGTAAGACCCAGTACTTC

d_call: -
j_call: TRBJ1-1
clone_size: -
v_call: TRBV11-2
cdr3_aa: CASSRMAVMGSTEAFF
cdr3_nt: TGTGCCAGCAGCCGGATGGCGGTAATGGGGAGCACTGAAGCTTTCTTT

d_call: -
j_call: TRBJ2-7
clone_size: -
v_call: TRBV7-2
cdr3_aa: CASSFWGATYEQYF
cdr3_nt: TGTGCCAGCAGCTTTTGGGGGGCCACCTACGAGCAGTACTTC